This TCR beta chain is from a study of CD8 T cells in ankylosing spondylitis. This clonotype was counted between two and nine times. The antigen is undetermined. Study-wide results and limits: Peripheral blood samples showed relatively rare disease-linked clones, and these clones were CD8+. Seemingly characteristic of ankylosing spondylitis blood was a TCR beta motif consisting of about 8 highly homologous variants. Clones tied to disease were said to be significantly enriched in matched ankylosing spondylitis synovial fluid.

The CDR3 is 13 amino acids. CDR1 and CDR2 (germline): SNHLY, FYNNEI. Trimming left V 7 bases short and J 0 bases short, with 6 bases between. Quantitative 5'-RACE with molecular barcodes produced the TCR beta libraries. TCRdb ran MiXCR on the 5' RACE reads and lists one entry per CDR3 protein. The repertoire holds a few hundred thousand distinct CDR3 sequences, with 20% to 25% as singletons. This TCR came from a male donor with ankylosing spondylitis. The specimen was blood, either unsorted or a sorted T cell fraction (not recorded which). V gene TRBV2 combines with J gene TRBJ2-2; D gene uncertain. The chain's CDR3 is CASKATNTGELFF. CDR3 nucleotide sequence: TGTGCCAGCAAAGCGACGAACACCGGGGAGCTGTTTTTT.